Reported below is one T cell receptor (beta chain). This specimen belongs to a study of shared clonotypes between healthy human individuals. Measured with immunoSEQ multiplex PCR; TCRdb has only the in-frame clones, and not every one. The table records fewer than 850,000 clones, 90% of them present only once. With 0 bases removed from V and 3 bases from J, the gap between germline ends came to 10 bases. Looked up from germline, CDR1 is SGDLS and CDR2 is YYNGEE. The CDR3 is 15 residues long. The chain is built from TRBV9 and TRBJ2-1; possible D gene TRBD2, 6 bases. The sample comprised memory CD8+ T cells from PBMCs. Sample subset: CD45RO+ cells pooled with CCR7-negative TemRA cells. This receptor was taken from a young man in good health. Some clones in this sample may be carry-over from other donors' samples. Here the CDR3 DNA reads TGTGCCAGCAGCGTAGGGTTAGCGGACTACAATGAGCAGTTCTTC. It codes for CASSVGLADYNEQFF.